This record looks at one T cell receptor (beta chain) sequence and its context. Only in-frame clones appear in the TCRdb table, and some are missing; sequencing was by immunoSEQ multiplex PCR. This table has about 73,000 clones, 90% appearing once. After removal of 7 bases from V and 3 bases from J, the junction contained 5 bases not matched to a gene. The CDR3 has 13 amino acids. Per germline, CDR1 SGHTA and CDR2 FQGNSA. This specimen comes from a study of technical replicates of blood from several donors. The sequence was collected from a human donor in good health. Some clones in this sample may be carry-over from other donors' samples. Sequenced sample: PBMCs. This chain links TRBV7-2 with TRBJ1-2; TRBD1 matches 7 bases. This CDR3 reads CASTLGTDYGYTF. In DNA form, the CDR3 reads TGTGCCAGCACCCTAGGGACAGACTATGGCTACACCTTC.